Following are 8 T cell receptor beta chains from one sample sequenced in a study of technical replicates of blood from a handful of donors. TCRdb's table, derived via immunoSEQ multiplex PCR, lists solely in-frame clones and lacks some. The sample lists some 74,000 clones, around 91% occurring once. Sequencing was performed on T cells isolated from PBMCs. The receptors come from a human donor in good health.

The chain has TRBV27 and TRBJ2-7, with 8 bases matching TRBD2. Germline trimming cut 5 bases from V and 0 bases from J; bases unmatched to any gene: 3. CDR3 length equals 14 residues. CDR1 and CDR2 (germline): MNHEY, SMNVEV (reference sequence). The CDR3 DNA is TGTGCCAGCAGTGTAGCGGGGAGCTCCTACGAGCAGTACTTC. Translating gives CASSVAGSSYEQYF.

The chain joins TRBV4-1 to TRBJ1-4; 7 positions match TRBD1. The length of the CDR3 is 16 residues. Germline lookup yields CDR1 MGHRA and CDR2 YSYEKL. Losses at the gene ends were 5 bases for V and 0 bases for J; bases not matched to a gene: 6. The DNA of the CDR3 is TGCGCCAGCAGCTCGGGACAGCTTGCAACTAATGAAAAACTGTTTTTT. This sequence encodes CASSSGQLATNEKLFF.

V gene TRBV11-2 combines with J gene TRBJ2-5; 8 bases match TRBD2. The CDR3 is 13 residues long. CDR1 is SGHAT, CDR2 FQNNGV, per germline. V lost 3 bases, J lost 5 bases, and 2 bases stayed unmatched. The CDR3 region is CASSFPGGETQYF. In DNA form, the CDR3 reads TGTGCCAGCAGCTTTCCGGGAGGGGAGACCCAGTACTTC. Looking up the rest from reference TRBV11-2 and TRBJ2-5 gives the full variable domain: EAGVAQSPRYKIIEKRQSVAFWCNPISGHATLYWYQQILGQGPKLLIQFQNNGVVDDSQLPKDRFSAERLKGVDSTLKIQPAKLEDSAVYLCASSFPGGETQYFGPGTRLLVL.

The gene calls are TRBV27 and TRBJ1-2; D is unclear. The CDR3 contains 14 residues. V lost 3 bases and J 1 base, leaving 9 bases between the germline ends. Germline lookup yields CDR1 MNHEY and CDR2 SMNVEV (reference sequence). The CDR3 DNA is TGTGCCAGCAGTTTGACAAATAGTAACTATGGCTACACCTTC. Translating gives CASSLTNSNYGYTF.

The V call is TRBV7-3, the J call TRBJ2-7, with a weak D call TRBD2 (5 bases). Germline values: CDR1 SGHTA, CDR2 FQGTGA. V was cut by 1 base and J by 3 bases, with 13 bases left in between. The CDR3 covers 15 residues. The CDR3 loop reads CASSLIREISYEQYF. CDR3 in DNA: TGTGCCAGCAGCTTAATAAGGGAGATTAGCTACGAGCAGTACTTC.

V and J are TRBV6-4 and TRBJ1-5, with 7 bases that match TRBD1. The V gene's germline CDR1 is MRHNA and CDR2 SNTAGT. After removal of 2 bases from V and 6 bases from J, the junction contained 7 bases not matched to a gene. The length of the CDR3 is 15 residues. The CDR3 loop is CASSDEAGGSQPQHF. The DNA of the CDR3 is TGTGCCAGCAGTGACGAAGCAGGGGGGAGTCAGCCCCAGCATTTT.

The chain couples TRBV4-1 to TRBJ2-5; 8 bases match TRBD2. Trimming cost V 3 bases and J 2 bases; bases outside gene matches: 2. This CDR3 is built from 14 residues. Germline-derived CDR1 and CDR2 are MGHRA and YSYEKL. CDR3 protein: CASSHSGIQETQYF. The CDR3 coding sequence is TGCGCCAGCAGCCATAGCGGGATTCAAGAGACCCAGTACTTC.

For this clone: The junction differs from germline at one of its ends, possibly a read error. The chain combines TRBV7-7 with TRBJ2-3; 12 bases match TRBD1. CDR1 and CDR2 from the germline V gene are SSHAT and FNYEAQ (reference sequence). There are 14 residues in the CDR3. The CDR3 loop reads CASSIPGQGATQYF. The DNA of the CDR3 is TGTGCTAGCAGCATACCGGGACAGGGGGCTACGCAGTATTTT. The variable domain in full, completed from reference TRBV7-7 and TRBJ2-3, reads GAGVSQSPRYKVTKRGQDVTLRCDPISSHATLYWYQQALGQGPEFLTYFNYEAQPDKSGLPSDRFSAERPEGSISTLTIQRTEQRDSAMYRCASSIPGQGATQYFGPGTRLTVL.